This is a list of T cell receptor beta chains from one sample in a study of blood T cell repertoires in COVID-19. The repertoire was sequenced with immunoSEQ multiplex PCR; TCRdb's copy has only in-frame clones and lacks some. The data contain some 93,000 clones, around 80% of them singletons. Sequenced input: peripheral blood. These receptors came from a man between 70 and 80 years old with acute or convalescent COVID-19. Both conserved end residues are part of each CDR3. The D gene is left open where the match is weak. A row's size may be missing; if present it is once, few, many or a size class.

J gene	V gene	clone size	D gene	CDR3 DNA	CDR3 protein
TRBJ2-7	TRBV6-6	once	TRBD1	TGTGCCAGCAGTAAGATGGACAGGGTTGGGAACGAGCAGTACTTC	CASSKMDRVGNEQYF
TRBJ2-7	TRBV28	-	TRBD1	TGTGCCAGCAGTTCTACAGGGGGCGCATACGAGCAGTACTTC	CASSSTGGAYEQYF
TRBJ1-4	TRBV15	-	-	TGTGCCACCACCAGGGCCACGCTTACTAATGAAAAACTGTTTTTT	CATTRATLTNEKLFF
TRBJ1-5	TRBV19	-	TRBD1	TGTGCCAGTAGTATAGATCTAGTGACAGGGGGTCAGCCCCAGCATTTT	CASSIDLVTGGQPQHF
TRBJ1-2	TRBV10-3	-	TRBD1	TGTGCCATCAGTGCATCAGGGGGCGAATATGGCTACACCTTC	CAISASGGEYGYTF
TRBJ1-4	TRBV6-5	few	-	TGTGCCAGCCAGAAGAGAGGGACAACTAATGAAAAACTGTTTTTT	CASQKRGTTNEKLFF
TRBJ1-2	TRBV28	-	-	TGTGCCAGCAGCCTTCTAAATCTAAACTATGGCTACACCTTC	CASSLLNLNYGYTF
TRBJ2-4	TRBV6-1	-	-	TGTGCCAGCAGTGAAGCGGGGCAGACTGTGTACATTCAGTACTTC	CASSEAGQTVYIQYF
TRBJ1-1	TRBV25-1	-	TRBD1	TGTGCCAGCAGCTCGACAGGGTTTATGAACACTGAAGCTTTCTTT	CASSSTGFMNTEAFF
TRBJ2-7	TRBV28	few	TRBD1	TGTGCCAGCAGTTTCAGAGGGGGCGTCTACGAGCAGTACTTC	CASSFRGGVYEQYF
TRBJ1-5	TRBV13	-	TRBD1	TGTGCCAGCAGCGCCAGGGACAGGGGAGCGAATCAGCCCCAGCATTTT	CASSARDRGANQPQHF
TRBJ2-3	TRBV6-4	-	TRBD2	TGTGCCAGCAGTAGCGGGATGGATGCGGATACGCAGTATTTT	CASSSGMDADTQYF
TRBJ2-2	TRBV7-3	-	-	TGTGCCAGCAGCCAGATGGGACAGAACACCGGGGAGCTGTTTTTT	CASSQMGQNTGELFF
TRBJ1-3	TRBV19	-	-	TGTGCCAGTAGTCTCACAGGGTCTGGAAACACCATATATTTT	CASSLTGSGNTIYF
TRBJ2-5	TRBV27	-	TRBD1	TGTGCCAGCAGTTTAGACAGGGTTCACCAAGAGACCCAGTACTTC	CASSLDRVHQETQYF
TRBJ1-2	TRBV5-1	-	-	TGCGCCAGCAGCTTGGCCGGGAGGGCGGGTGGCTACACCTTC	CASSLAGRAGGYTF
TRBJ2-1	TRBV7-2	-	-	TGTGCCAGCAGCTTAGCGCGGGCCCACAATGAGCAGTTCTTC	CASSLARAHNEQFF
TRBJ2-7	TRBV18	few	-	TGTGCCAGCTCAGTTGCCCAGGGGACCTACGAGCAGTACTTC	CASSVAQGTYEQYF
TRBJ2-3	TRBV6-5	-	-	TGTGCCAGCAGTTACTCGTTCGATTTCAGGACGCAGTATTTT	CASSYSFDFRTQYF
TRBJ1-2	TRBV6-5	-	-	TGTGCCAGCAGCAATCGCATTGGGCCACCGGAAACCTTC	CASSNRIGPPETF
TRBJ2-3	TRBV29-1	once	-	TGCAGCGTGAGCCTGGGGCGTAGCACAGATACGCAGTATTTT	CSVSLGRSTDTQYF
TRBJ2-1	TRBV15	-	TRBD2	TGTGCCACCAGCAGGGCAAGGCCACTAGGACTAGCGGGAGGGTATGAGCAGTTCTTC	CATSRARPLGLAGGYEQFF
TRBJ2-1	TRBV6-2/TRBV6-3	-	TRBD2	TGTGCCAGCAGCCGTTCTTGGGCGGGAGGTGGCAATGAGCAGTTCTTC	CASSRSWAGGGNEQFF
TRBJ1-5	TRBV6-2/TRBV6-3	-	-	TGTGCCAGCAGCAGACAGGTACTGGATCAGCCCCAGCATTTT	CASSRQVLDQPQHF
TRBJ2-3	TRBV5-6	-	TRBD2	TGTGCCAGCAGCTTGAGGACTAGGCATAGCACAGATACGCAGTATTTT	CASSLRTRHSTDTQYF
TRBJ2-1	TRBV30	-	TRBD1	TGTGCCTGGAGTTCCCGGACAGGCGCGGCGTTCAATGAGCAGTTCTTC	CAWSSRTGAAFNEQFF
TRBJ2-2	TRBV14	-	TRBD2	TGTGCCAGCAGCTCAATAGCGGGAGGGTACACCGGGGAGCTGTTTTTT	CASSSIAGGYTGELFF
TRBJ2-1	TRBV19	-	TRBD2	TGTGCCAGTAGTCTCTTGGGTCGGACTAGCGGGGGGGGTGAGCAGTTCTTC	CASSLLGRTSGGGEQFF
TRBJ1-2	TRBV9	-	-	TGTGCCAGCAGCGCTCTGCCAGGGCCGCTTAACTATGGCTACACCTTC	CASSALPGPLNYGYTF
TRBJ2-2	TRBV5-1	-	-	TGCGCCAGCAGCTTGGGGAGACAGAGAACCGAATCCGGGGAGCTGTTTTTT	CASSLGRQRTESGELFF
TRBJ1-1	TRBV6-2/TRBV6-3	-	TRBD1	TGTGCCAGCAGTTACCGGACAGGGAATGAAGCTTTCTTT	CASSYRTGNEAFF
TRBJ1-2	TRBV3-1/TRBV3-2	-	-	TGTGCCAGCAGCCCCGGGGGGAGGGTCACCTATGGCTACACCTTC	CASSPGGRVTYGYTF
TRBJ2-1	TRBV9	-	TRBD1	TGTGCCAGCAGCGTATTACCAGGGGGCGGAATGAATGAGCAGTTCTTC	CASSVLPGGGMNEQFF
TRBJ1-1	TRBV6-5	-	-	TGTGCCAGCTGGACAGCTCTGAACACTGAAGCTTTCTTT	CASWTALNTEAFF
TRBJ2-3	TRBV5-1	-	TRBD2	TGCGCCAGCAGCTTAAGCGGGAGGCCCACAGATACGCAGTATTTT	CASSLSGRPTDTQYF
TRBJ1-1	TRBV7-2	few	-	TGTGCCAGCAGCTTACGGGAGAGGAACACTGAAGCTTTCTTT	CASSLRERNTEAFF
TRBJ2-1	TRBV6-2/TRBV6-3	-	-	TGTGCCAGCAGACCTACAGGGAACCCCTACAATGAGCAGTTCTTC	CASRPTGNPYNEQFF
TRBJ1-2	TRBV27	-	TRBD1	TGTGCCAGCAGTTTAGATTCCAGGGGGCGCTTCTATGGCTACACCTTC	CASSLDSRGRFYGYTF
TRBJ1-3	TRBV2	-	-	TGTGCCAGCAAGGGTACAGGGCCTGGAAACACCATATATTTT	CASKGTGPGNTIYF
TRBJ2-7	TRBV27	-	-	TGTGCCAGCAGTCCCCTGGACTCCTCCTACGAGCAGTACTTC	CASSPLDSSYEQYF
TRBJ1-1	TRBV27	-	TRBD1	TGTGCCAGCAGTTCCCAGGGGGGGAACACTGAAGCTTTCTTT	CASSSQGGNTEAFF